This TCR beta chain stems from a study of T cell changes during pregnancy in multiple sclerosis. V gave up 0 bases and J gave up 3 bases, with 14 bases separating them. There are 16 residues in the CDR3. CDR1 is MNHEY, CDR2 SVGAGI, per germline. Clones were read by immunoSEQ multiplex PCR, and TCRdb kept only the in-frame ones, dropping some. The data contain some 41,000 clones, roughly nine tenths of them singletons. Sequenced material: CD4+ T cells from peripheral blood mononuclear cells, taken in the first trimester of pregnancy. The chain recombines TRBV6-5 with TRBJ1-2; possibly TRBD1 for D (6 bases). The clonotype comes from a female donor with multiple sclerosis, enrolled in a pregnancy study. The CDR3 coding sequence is TGTGCCAGCAGTTACTCACGGCAGGACAGCCACTATGGCTACACCTTC. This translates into CASSYSRQDSHYGYTF.